This T cell receptor beta chain was found in a study of shared clonotypes between healthy human individuals. Some clones are missing from TCRdb's copy, which holds only in-frame ones; the method was immunoSEQ multiplex PCR. The data show roughly 520,000 clones, 95% to 97% seen once. Trimming took 5 bases from V and 5 from J, leaving 6 bases between them. Germline CDR1 reads MDHEN; CDR2 reads SYDVKM. This CDR3 region has 12 residues. As concerns this clone: Other DNA sequences within the sample encode an identical CDR3.

The chain employs TRBV28 and TRBJ2-2; D is uncertain. The receptor was isolated from a woman under 40 in good health. The sequenced sample was naive CD4+ T cells sorted from blood. As to subset: CD45RA+ positively selected. The CDR3 region is CASSLLTGELFF. The CDR3 bases are TGTGCCAGCAGTCTATTGACCGGGGAGCTGTTTTTT.